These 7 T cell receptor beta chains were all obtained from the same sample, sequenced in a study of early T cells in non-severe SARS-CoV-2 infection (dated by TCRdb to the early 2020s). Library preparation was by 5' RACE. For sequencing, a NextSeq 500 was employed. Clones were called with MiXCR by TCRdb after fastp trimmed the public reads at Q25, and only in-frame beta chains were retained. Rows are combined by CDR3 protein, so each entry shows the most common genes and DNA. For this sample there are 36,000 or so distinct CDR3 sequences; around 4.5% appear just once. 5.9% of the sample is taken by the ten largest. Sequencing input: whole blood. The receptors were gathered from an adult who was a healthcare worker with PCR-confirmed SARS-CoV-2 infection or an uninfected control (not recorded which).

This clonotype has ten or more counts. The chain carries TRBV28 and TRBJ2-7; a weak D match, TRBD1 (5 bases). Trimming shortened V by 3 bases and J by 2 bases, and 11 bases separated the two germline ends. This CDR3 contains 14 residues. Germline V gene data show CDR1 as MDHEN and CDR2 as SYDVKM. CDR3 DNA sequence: TGTGCCAGCAGTTTTGGGTTCAGGGCCTACGAGCAGTACTTC. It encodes CASSFGFRAYEQYF.

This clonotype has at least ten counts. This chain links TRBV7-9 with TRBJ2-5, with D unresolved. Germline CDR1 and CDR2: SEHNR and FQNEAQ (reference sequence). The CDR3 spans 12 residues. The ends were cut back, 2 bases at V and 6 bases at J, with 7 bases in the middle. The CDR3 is CASSLRTQTQYF. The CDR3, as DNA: TGTGCCAGCAGCTTACGGACCCAGACCCAGTACTTC.

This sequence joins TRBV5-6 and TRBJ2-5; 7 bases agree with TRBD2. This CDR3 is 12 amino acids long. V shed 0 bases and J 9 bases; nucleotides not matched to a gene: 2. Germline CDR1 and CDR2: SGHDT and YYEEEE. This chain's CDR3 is CASSLVGGAQYF. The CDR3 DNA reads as TGTGCCAGCAGCTTGGTGGGAGGGGCCCAGTACTTC.

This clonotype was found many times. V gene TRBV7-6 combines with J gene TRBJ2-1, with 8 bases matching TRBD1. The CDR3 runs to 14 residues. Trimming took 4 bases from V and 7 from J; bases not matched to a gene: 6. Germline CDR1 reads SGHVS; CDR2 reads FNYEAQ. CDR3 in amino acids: CASSSRTGRNEQFF. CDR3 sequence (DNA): TGTGCCAGCAGCTCCCGGACAGGGCGGAATGAGCAGTTCTTC.

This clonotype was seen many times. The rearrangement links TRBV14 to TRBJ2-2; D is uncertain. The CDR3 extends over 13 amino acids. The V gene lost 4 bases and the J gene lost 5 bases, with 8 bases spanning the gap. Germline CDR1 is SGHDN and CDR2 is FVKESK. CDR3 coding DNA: TGTGCCAGCAGCCGGCTAGAAACCGGGGAGCTGTTTTTT. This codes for CASSRLETGELFF. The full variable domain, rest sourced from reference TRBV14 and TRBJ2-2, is EAGVTQFPSHSVIEKGQTVTLRCDPISGHDNLYWYRRVMGKEIKFLLHFVKESKQDESGMPNNRFLAERTGGTYSTLKVQPAELEDSGVYFCASSRLETGELFFGEGSRLTVL.

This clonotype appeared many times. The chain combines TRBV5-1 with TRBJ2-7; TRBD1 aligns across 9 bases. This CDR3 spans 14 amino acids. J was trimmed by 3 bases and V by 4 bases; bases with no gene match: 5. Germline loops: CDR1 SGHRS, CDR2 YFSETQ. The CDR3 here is CASSRDRVNYEQYF. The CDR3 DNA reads TGCGCCAGCAGCCGGGACAGGGTGAACTACGAGCAGTACTTC.

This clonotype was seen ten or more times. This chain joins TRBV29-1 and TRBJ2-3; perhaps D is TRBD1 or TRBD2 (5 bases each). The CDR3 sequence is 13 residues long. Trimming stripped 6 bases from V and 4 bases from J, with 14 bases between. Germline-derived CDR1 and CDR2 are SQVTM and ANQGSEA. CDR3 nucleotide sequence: TGCAGCGTAACGGGACCCCGGGCAGATACGCAGTATTTT. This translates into CSVTGPRADTQYF.